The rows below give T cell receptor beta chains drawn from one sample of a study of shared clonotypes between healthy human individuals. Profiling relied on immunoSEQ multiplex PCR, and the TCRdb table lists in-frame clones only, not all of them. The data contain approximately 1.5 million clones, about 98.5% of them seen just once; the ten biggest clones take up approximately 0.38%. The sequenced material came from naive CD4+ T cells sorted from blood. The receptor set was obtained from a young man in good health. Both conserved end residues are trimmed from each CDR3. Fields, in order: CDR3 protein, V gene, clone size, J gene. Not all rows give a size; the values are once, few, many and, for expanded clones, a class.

CDR3aa: ASSRLDEQY
v_gene: TRBV28
abundance: .
j_gene: TRBJ2-7

CDR3aa: ASSSTTGELF
v_gene: TRBV19
abundance: .
j_gene: TRBJ2-2

CDR3aa: ASSVDREREQF
v_gene: TRBV9
abundance: .
j_gene: TRBJ2-1

CDR3aa: ASSSAGQADEAF
v_gene: TRBV28
abundance: .
j_gene: TRBJ1-1

CDR3aa: ASRLEGRYEQY
v_gene: TRBV19
abundance: once
j_gene: TRBJ2-7

CDR3aa: ASSNLQGSGNTIY
v_gene: TRBV19
abundance: .
j_gene: TRBJ1-3

CDR3aa: ASSTDDTNYNEQF
v_gene: TRBV19
abundance: .
j_gene: TRBJ2-1

CDR3aa: ASSKPYQPQH
v_gene: TRBV27
abundance: .
j_gene: TRBJ1-5

CDR3aa: ASSLVPDVHEQF
v_gene: TRBV5-1
abundance: .
j_gene: TRBJ2-1

CDR3aa: ASSLGGQGAQETQY
v_gene: TRBV5-4
abundance: .
j_gene: TRBJ2-5

CDR3aa: ASSPSDRNTYEQY
v_gene: TRBV13
abundance: once
j_gene: TRBJ2-7

CDR3aa: ASRAIGTDTQY
v_gene: TRBV25-1
abundance: once
j_gene: TRBJ2-3

CDR3aa: ASSPPRGTQY
v_gene: TRBV4-1
abundance: once
j_gene: TRBJ2-5

CDR3aa: ASSITGTSGEETQY
v_gene: TRBV5-1
abundance: .
j_gene: TRBJ2-5

CDR3aa: ASSVDSQETQY
v_gene: TRBV9
abundance: .
j_gene: TRBJ2-5

CDR3aa: ASSQTGNTEAF
v_gene: TRBV14
abundance: .
j_gene: TRBJ1-1

CDR3aa: SGVNYGYT
v_gene: TRBV20-1
abundance: .
j_gene: TRBJ1-2

CDR3aa: ASTPTVGSYEQY
v_gene: TRBV6-1
abundance: .
j_gene: TRBJ2-7

CDR3aa: ASSLLGGGLSGANVLT
v_gene: TRBV27
abundance: .
j_gene: TRBJ2-6

CDR3aa: ASSLGRGMREGETQY
v_gene: TRBV28
abundance: .
j_gene: TRBJ2-5

CDR3aa: ASSHAAGRLSYEQY
v_gene: TRBV7-9
abundance: .
j_gene: TRBJ2-7

CDR3aa: ASGLAPPGVAGSETQY
v_gene: TRBV12-5
abundance: .
j_gene: TRBJ2-5

CDR3aa: ASSKGYRPHEQY
v_gene: TRBV21-1
abundance: .
j_gene: TRBJ2-7

CDR3aa: ASRPGEFRVYEQY
v_gene: TRBV5-5
abundance: .
j_gene: TRBJ2-7

CDR3aa: ASSFRQQPGGTTYEQY
v_gene: TRBV7-2
abundance: .
j_gene: TRBJ2-7

CDR3aa: ASSPTSGSSYNEQF
v_gene: TRBV18
abundance: few
j_gene: TRBJ2-1

CDR3aa: ASSGGTVSYNEQF
v_gene: TRBV6-1
abundance: .
j_gene: TRBJ2-1

CDR3aa: ASRPPQGIGETQY
v_gene: TRBV5-1
abundance: .
j_gene: TRBJ2-5